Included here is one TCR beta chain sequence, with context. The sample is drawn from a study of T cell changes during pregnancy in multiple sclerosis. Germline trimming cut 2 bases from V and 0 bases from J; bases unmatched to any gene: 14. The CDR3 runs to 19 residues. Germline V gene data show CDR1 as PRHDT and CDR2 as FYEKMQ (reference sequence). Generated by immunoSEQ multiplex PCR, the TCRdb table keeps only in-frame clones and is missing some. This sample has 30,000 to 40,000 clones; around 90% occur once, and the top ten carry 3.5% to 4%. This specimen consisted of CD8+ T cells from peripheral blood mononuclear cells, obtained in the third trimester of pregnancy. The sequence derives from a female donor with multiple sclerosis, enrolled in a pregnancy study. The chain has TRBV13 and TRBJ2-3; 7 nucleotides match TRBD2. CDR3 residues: CASSLTRLERGFSTDTQYF. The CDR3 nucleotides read TGTGCCAGCAGCTTAACCCGCCTCGAGCGGGGATTTAGCACAGATACGCAGTATTTT.